The 11 T cell receptor beta chains in this list originate from one sample, sequenced in a study of T cells in women clearing cervical HPV infection. TCRdb keeps only in-frame clones here, not all; method: immunoSEQ multiplex PCR. Recorded for this sample: 36,000 or so clones. The sample was blood buffy coat. Receptors were obtained from a woman between 18 and 75 years old with a cervical HPV16 infection that either progressed to CIN3+ or cleared (not recorded which).

As for this clone: The observed sequence ends 3 residues before the CDR3 terminus, with the missing tail filled in from the germline J gene. This sequence joins TRBV7-8 and TRBJ2-1; TRBD2 agrees at 11 bases. The CDR3 runs 15 residues. The germline V gene encodes CDR1 SGHVS and CDR2 FQNEAQ. Losses at the gene ends were 6 bases for V and 9 bases for J; bases not matched to a gene: 10. CDR3 protein: CASSFTSGSRAEQFF. CDR3 bases read: TGTGCCAGCAGTTTTACTAGCGGGAGTAGGGCTGAG.

Comments on this clone: The read halts 3 residues ahead of the CDR3 end, with the missing end drawn from the germline J gene. The rearrangement joins TRBV18 to TRBJ2-1, with 9 bases lining up with TRBD1. This CDR3 comprises 17 residues. Trimming at V came to 6 bases and at J to 2 bases, leaving 11 bases not matched to a gene. Germline CDR1 reads KGHSH; CDR2 reads LQKENI. The sequenced CDR3 bases are TGTGCCAGCTCCCCTTCCCTTGGACAGGGGACCTACAATGAG. It yields the protein CASSPSLGQGTYNE. The CDR3, in full, reads CASSPSLGQGTYNEQFF.

A word on this clone: The sequenced fragment ends 3 residues before the CDR3 boundary, so the rest is inferred from the germline J gene. The chain links TRBV20-1 to TRBJ2-3, with D perhaps assigned TRBD1 or TRBD2 (7 bases each). V was clipped by 0 bases and J by 0 bases, with 13 bases between them. Germline V gene sequence: CDR1 DFQATT, CDR2 SNEGSKA (reference sequence). This CDR3 has 16 amino acids. The CDR3 bases that were read are TGCAGTGCTAGAGATAGGGGGCGGGAGAGCACAGATACG. Translated: CSARDRGRESTDT. The entire CDR3 protein is CSARDRGRESTDTQYF.

Concerning this clone itself: The sequenced fragment ends 3 residues before the CDR3 boundary, so the rest is inferred from the germline J gene. The chain is built from TRBV20-1 and TRBJ2-5; D is uncertain. The CDR3 extends over 14 amino acids. Deletions cut 0 bases from V and 2 bases from J, with 10 bases between. CDR1 is DFQATT, CDR2 SNEGSKA, per germline (reference sequence). This chain's CDR3 is CSARDGQVQETQYF. CDR3 DNA (partial): TGCAGTGCTAGAGATGGCCAGGTACAAGAGACC.

To note about this clone: The CDR3 end lies 3 residues beyond the end of the read and is filled in from the germline J gene. J is TRBJ1-1 and V is TRBV20-1; tentatively, D is TRBD1 (5 bases). The CDR3 loop spans 11 amino acids. The V gene's germline CDR1 is DFQATT and CDR2 SNEGSKA (reference sequence). This CDR3 reads CSARERRGAFF. Partial CDR3 DNA: TGCAGTGCTAGAGAGAGGAGGGGA.

Remarks on this clone: Read data end 3 residues before the CDR3 end; the end is taken from the germline J gene. The genes are TRBV20-1 and TRBJ1-1; 12 bases are shared with TRBD1. CDR3 length: 14 amino acids. Germline lookup yields CDR1 DFQATT and CDR2 SNEGSKA (reference sequence). CDR3 bases read: TGCAGTGCTAGGCCCGGGACAGGGGGCAAGGGA. It is translated as CSARPGTGGKG. The full CDR3 reads CSARPGTGGKGAFF.

On this clone: The read finishes 3 residues shy of the CDR3 end, and the germline J gene is used to complete it. The chain links TRBV7-2 to TRBJ1-5; no clear D. The length of the CDR3 is 15 residues. The V and J ends lost 0 bases and 0 bases respectively, with 6 bases between them. Germline values: CDR1 SGHTA, CDR2 FQGNSA. CDR3 DNA, as far as it was read: TGTGCCAGCAGCTTAGCACCACATAGCAATCAGCCC. Residues: CASSLAPHSNQP. The CDR3, in full, reads CASSLAPHSNQPQHF.

Comments on this clone: The CDR3 end is not reached by the read, which stops 3 residues before it; the germline J gene fills it in. The V call is TRBV11-3, the J call TRBJ2-5; 7 positions agree with TRBD2. V was pared by 4 bases and J by 5 bases, with 4 bases of the junction left unmatched. Germline V gives CDR1 SGHNT, CDR2 YENEEA. The CDR3 spans 13 residues. Incomplete CDR3 DNA: TGTGCCAGCAGCTCGGGGGGAATGGAGACC. Translated, it gives CASSSGGMET. The CDR3 reads in full as CASSSGGMETQYF.

On this clone itself: The read halts 3 residues ahead of the CDR3 end, with the missing end drawn from the germline J gene. J is TRBJ2-5 and V is TRBV12-3 or TRBV12-4, with 9 positions matching TRBD2. The CDR3 loop spans 18 amino acids. The junction had 19 bases not matched to a gene; V was cut back by 6 bases and J by 5 bases. The DNA read from the CDR3 is TGTGCCAGCAGCCTCCGGGCGGGGGGGCAGGGAATAGGCGAGACC. Protein: CASSLRAGGQGIGET. From start to end, the CDR3 is CASSLRAGGQGIGETQYF.

Concerning this clone itself: The missing CDR3 end, 3 residues past where the read stops, is filled in from the germline J gene. This chain joins TRBV30 and TRBJ1-3; 8 positions match TRBD1. The ends lost 2 bases at V and 2 bases at J; junction bases unmatched: 11. The CDR3 extends over 17 amino acids. Germline values: CDR1 GTSNPN, CDR2 SVGIG (reference sequence). CDR3 DNA, as far as it was read: TGTGCCTGGAGTTTAAGGACAGGGAGGGATGCTGGAAACACC. Encoded protein: CAWSLRTGRDAGNT. The full CDR3 reads CAWSLRTGRDAGNTIYF.

Regarding this clone: The read ends 3 residues before the CDR3 terminus; that terminus is restored from the germline J gene. The gene calls are TRBV6-4 and TRBJ2-7, with D possibly being TRBD1 (6 bases). This CDR3 region has 13 residues. Germline CDR1 MRHNA, CDR2 SNTAGT. V was pared by 3 bases and J by 5 bases, with 11 bases between. The CDR3 DNA, read in part, is TGTGCCAGCAGTGATCGGTCAGGGGACGAG. Encoded protein: CASSDRSGDE. The full-length CDR3 reads as CASSDRSGDEQYF.